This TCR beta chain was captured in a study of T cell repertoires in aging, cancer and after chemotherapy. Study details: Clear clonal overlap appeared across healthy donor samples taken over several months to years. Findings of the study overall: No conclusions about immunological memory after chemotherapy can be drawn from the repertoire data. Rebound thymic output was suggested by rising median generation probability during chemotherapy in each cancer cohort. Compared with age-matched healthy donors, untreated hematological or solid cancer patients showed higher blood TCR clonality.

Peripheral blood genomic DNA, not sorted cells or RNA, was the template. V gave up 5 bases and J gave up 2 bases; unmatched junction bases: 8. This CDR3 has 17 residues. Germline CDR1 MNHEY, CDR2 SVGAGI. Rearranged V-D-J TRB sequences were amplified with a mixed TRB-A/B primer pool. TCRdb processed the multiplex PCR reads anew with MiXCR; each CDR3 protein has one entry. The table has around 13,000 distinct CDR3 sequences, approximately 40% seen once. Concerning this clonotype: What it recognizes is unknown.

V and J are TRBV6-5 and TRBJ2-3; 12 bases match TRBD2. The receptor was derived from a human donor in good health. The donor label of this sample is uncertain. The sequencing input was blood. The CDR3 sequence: CASSGRTSGGITDTQYF. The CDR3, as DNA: TGTGCCAGCAGTGGACGCACTAGCGGGGGGATCACAGATACGCAGTATTTT.